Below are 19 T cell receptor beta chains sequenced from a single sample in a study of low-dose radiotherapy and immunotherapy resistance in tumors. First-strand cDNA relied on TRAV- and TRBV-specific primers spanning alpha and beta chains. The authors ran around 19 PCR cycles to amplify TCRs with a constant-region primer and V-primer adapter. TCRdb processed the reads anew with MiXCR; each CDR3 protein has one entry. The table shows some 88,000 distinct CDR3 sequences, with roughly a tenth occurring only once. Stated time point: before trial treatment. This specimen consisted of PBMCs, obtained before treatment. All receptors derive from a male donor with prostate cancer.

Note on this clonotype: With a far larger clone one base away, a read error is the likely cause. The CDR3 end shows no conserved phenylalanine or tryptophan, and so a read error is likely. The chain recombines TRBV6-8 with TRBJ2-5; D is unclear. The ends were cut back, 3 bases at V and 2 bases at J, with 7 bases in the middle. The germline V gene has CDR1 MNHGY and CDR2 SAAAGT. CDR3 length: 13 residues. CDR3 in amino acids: CASSYGGQETQYY. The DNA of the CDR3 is TGTGCCAGCAGTTATGGTGGTCAAGAGACCCAGTACTAC.

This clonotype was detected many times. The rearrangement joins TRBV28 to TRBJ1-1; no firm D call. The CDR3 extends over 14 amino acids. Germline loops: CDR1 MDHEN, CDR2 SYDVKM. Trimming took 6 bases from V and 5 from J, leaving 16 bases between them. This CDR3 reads CASRPPSGRTEAFF. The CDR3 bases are TGTGCCAGCAGGCCTCCGAGCGGGCGGACTGAAGCTTTCTTT. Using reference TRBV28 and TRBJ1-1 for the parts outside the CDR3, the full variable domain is DVKVTQSSRYLVKRTGEKVFLECVQDMDHENMFWYRQDPGLGLRLIYFSYDVKMKEKGDIPEGYSVSREKKERFSLILESASTNQTSMYLCASRPPSGRTEAFFGQGTRLTVV.

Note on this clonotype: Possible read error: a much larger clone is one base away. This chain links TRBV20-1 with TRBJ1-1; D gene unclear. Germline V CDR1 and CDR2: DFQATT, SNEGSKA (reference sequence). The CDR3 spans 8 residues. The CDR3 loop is CRAPKAFF. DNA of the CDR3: TGCAGAGCTCCCAAGGCTTTCTTT.

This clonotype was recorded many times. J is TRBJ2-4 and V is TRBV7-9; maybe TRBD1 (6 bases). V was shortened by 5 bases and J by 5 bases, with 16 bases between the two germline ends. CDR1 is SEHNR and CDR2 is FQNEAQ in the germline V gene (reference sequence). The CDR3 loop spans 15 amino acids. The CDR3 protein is CASSNGWAGENIQYF. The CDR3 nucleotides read TGTGCCAGCAGCAATGGGTGGGCAGGGGAAAACATTCAGTACTTC.

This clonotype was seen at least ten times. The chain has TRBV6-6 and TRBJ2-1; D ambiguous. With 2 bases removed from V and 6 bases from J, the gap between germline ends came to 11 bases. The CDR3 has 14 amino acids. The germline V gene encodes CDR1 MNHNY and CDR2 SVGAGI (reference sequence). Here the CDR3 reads CASSYPEDLNEQFF. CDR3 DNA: TGTGCCAGCAGTTACCCTGAGGACCTCAATGAGCAGTTCTTC.

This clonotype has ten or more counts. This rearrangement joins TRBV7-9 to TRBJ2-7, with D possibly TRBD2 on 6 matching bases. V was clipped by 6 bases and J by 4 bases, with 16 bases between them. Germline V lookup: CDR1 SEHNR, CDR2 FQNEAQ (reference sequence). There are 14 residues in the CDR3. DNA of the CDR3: TGTGCCAGCAGGGATGGGGGGATGGGATACGAGCAGTACTTC. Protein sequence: CASRDGGMGYEQYF.

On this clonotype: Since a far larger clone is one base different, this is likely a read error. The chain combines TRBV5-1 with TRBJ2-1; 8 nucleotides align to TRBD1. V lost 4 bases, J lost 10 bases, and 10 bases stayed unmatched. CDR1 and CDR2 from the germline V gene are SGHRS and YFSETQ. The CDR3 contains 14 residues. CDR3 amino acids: CASSPGTGSYEQFF. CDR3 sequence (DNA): TGCGCCAGCAGCCCAGGGACAGGCTCCTACGAGCAGTTCTTC. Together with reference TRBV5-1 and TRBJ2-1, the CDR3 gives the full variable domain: KAGVTQTPRYLIKTRGQQVTLSCSPISGHRSVSWYQQTPGQGLQFLFEYFSETQRNKGNFPGRFSGRQFSNSRSEMNVSTLELGDSALYLCASSPGTGSYEQFFGPGTRLTVL.

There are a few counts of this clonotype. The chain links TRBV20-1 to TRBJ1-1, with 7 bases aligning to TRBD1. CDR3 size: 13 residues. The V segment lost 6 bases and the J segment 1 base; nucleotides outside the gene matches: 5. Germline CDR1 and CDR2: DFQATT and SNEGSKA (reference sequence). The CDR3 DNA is TGCAGTGCGCCGGACAGGCGGAACACTGAAGCTTTCTTT. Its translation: CSAPDRRNTEAFF.

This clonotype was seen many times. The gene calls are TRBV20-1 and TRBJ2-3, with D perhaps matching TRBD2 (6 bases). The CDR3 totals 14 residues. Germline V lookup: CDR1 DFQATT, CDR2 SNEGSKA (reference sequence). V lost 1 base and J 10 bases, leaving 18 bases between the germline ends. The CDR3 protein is CSARADGSPLSQYF. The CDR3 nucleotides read TGCAGTGCTAGAGCGGACGGGAGCCCCCTGTCGCAGTATTTT.

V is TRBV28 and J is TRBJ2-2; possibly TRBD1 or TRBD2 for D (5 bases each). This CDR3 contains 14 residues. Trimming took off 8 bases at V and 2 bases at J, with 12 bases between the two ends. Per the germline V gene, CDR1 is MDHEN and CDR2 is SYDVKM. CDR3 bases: TGTGCCAGCCGAGGGGACGGAAACACCGGGGAGCTGTTTTTT. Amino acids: CASRGDGNTGELFF.

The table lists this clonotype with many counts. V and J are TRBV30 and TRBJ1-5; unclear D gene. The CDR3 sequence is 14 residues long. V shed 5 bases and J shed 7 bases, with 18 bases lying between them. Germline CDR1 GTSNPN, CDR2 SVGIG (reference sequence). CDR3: CAWESGGSGQPQHF. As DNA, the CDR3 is TGTGCCTGGGAATCTGGAGGGTCGGGCCAGCCCCAGCATTTT.

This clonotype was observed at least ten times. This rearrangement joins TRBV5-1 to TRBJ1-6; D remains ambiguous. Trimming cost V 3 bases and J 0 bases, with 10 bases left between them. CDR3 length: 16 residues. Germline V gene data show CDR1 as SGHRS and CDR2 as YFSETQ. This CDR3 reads CASSSDASSYNSPLHF. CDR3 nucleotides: TGCGCCAGCAGCTCGGACGCGAGCTCCTATAATTCACCCCTCCACTTT.

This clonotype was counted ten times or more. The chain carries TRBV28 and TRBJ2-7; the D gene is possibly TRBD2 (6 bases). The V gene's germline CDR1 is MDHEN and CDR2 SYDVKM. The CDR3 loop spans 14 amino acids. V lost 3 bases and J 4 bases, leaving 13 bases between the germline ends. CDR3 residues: CASSFAGSRYEQYF. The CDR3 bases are TGTGCCAGCAGTTTTGCCGGGAGTCGGTACGAGCAGTACTTC. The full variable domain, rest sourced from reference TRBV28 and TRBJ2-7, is DVKVTQSSRYLVKRTGEKVFLECVQDMDHENMFWYRQDPGLGLRLIYFSYDVKMKEKGDIPEGYSVSREKKERFSLILESASTNQTSMYLCASSFAGSRYEQYFGPGTRLTVT.

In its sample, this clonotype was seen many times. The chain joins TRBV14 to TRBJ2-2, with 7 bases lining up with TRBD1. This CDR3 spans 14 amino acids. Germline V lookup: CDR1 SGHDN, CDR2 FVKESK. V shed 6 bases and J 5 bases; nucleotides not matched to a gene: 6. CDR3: CASRRQGWTGELFF. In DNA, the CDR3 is TGTGCCAGCAGGCGACAGGGATGGACCGGGGAGCTGTTTTTT.

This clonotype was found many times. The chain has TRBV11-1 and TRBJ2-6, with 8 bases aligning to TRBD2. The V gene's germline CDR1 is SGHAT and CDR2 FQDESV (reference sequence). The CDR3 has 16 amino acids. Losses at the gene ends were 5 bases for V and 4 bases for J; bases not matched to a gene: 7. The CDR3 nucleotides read TGTGCCAGCAGCCCGGGGGGGGAGGAAGGGGCCAACGTCCTGACTTTC. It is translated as CASSPGGEEGANVLTF.

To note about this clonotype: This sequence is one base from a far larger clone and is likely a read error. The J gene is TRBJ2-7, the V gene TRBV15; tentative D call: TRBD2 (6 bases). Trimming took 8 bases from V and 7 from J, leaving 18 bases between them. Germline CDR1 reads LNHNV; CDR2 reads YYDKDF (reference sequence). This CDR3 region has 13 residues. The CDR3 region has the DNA TGTGCCACCGGCGGGACTCCCAACAATGAGCAGTACTTC. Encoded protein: CATGGTPNNEQYF.

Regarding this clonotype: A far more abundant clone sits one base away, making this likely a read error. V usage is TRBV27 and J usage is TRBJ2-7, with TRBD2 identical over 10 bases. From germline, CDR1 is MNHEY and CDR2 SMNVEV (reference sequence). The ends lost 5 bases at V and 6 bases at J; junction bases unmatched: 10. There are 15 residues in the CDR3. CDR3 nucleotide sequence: TGTGCCAGCAGTCTACAAGCGGGAGGGCCGGGCGAGCAGTACTTC. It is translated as CASSLQAGGPGEQYF.

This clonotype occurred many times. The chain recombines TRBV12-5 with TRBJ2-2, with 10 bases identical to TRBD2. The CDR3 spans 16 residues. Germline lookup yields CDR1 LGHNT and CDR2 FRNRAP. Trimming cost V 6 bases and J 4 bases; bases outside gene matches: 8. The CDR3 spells CASGPNSGGPTGELFF. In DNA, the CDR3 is TGTGCTAGTGGACCTAATAGCGGGGGGCCCACCGGGGAGCTGTTTTTT.

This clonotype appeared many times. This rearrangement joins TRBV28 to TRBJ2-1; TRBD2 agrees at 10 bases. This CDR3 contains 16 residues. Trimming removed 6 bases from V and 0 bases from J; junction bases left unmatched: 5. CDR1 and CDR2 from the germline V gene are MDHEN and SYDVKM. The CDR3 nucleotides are TGTGCCAGCAGCTCCTCTAGCGGGAGCTCCTACAATGAGCAGTTCTTC. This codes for CASSSSSGSSYNEQFF.